This is a list of T cell receptor beta chains from one sample in a study of T cell responses to AZD1222 COVID-19 vaccine. Produced via immunoSEQ multiplex PCR; TCRdb's table is partial and in-frame only. This table holds 68,000 or so clones, more than 70% found once. The sample was peripheral blood, taken on day 0 of AZD1222 vaccination. Receptor source: an adult in good health. CDR3s include the opening cysteine and the closing phenylalanine or tryptophan. Each record gives: D gene, V gene, CDR3 length, clone size, J gene, CDR3 protein, CDR3 DNA. The D gene is left open where the match is weak. Size is stated for part of the rows, as once, few or many counts, or as a class when the clone is expanded.

D gene: NA; V gene: TRBV6-2/TRBV6-3; CDR3 length: 14; clone size: NA; J gene: TRBJ2-3; CDR3 protein: CASSAGGATDTQYF; CDR3 DNA: TGTGCCAGCAGTGCAGGGGGGGCCACAGATACGCAGTATTTT
D gene: NA; V gene: TRBV23-1; CDR3 length: 14; clone size: NA; J gene: TRBJ1-6; CDR3 protein: CASSQSYGDSPLHF; CDR3 DNA: TGCGCCAGCAGTCAATCTTATGGGGATTCACCCCTCCACTTT
D gene: TRBD1; V gene: TRBV19; CDR3 length: 15; clone size: NA; J gene: TRBJ2-7; CDR3 protein: CASSTTGARLLEQYF; CDR3 DNA: TGTGCCAGTAGTACTACAGGGGCCCGACTACTCGAGCAGTACTTC
D gene: NA; V gene: TRBV20-1; CDR3 length: 14; clone size: many; J gene: TRBJ2-7; CDR3 protein: CSASSQGAYFEQYF; CDR3 DNA: TGCAGTGCTAGTTCCCAGGGAGCTTACTTCGAGCAGTACTTC
D gene: NA; V gene: TRBV16; CDR3 length: 13; clone size: NA; J gene: TRBJ1-2; CDR3 protein: CASSQQGNNGYTF; CDR3 DNA: TGTGCCAGCAGCCAACAAGGGAACAATGGCTACACCTTC
D gene: NA; V gene: TRBV18; CDR3 length: 14; clone size: NA; J gene: TRBJ1-4; CDR3 protein: CASSLLIDEEKLFF; CDR3 DNA: TGTGCCAGCTCCCTATTAATCGATGAGGAAAAACTGTTTTTT
D gene: NA; V gene: TRBV3-1/TRBV3-2; CDR3 length: 15; clone size: NA; J gene: TRBJ1-6; CDR3 protein: CASSQVGQGGSPLHF; CDR3 DNA: TGTGCCAGCAGCCAAGTGGGGCAGGGCGGTTCACCCCTCCACTTT
D gene: NA; V gene: TRBV6-1; CDR3 length: 15; clone size: NA; J gene: TRBJ2-4; CDR3 protein: CASSESRGGQNIQYF; CDR3 DNA: TGTGCCAGCAGTGAATCCAGGGGGGGTCAAAACATTCAGTACTTC
D gene: NA; V gene: TRBV7-2; CDR3 length: 14; clone size: NA; J gene: TRBJ2-7; CDR3 protein: CASSSYVSSYEQYF; CDR3 DNA: TGTGCCAGCAGCTCCTACGTAAGCTCCTACGAGCAGTACTTC
D gene: NA; V gene: TRBV6-5; CDR3 length: 12; clone size: NA; J gene: TRBJ1-2; CDR3 protein: CASRQEGYGYTF; CDR3 DNA: TGTGCCAGCAGACAGGAGGGCTATGGCTACACCTTC
D gene: NA; V gene: TRBV4-1; CDR3 length: 13; clone size: once; J gene: TRBJ1-6; CDR3 protein: CASNQDRQYPLHF; CDR3 DNA: TGCGCCAGCAACCAGGACAGACAGTATCCCCTCCACTTT
D gene: TRBD1; V gene: TRBV6-6; CDR3 length: 15; clone size: NA; J gene: TRBJ2-5; CDR3 protein: CATRVGTGRWETQYF; CDR3 DNA: TGTGCCACCAGGGTAGGGACAGGGAGGTGGGAGACCCAGTACTTC
D gene: NA; V gene: TRBV5-3; CDR3 length: 16; clone size: NA; J gene: TRBJ2-1; CDR3 protein: CARTLGGAGSYNEQFF; CDR3 DNA: TGTGCCAGAACCCTGGGGGGGGCCGGCTCATACAATGAGCAGTTCTTC
D gene: TRBD1; V gene: TRBV19; CDR3 length: 17; clone size: few; J gene: TRBJ1-5; CDR3 protein: CASSSDRGQGGGEPQHF; CDR3 DNA: TGTGCCAGTAGTTCGGACAGGGGGCAAGGAGGTGGGGAGCCCCAGCATTTT
D gene: NA; V gene: TRBV7-3; CDR3 length: 14; clone size: NA; J gene: TRBJ2-3; CDR3 protein: CASSPNPSADTQYF; CDR3 DNA: TGTGCCAGCAGCCCCAACCCCAGCGCAGATACGCAGTATTTT
D gene: NA; V gene: TRBV3-1/TRBV3-2; CDR3 length: 14; clone size: NA; J gene: TRBJ2-2; CDR3 protein: CASSHGTQTGELFF; CDR3 DNA: TGTGCCAGCAGCCACGGAACACAGACCGGGGAGCTGTTTTTT
D gene: TRBD1; V gene: TRBV18; CDR3 length: 16; clone size: NA; J gene: TRBJ2-1; CDR3 protein: CASSPGTGSSYNEQFF; CDR3 DNA: TGTGCCAGCTCACCCGGGACAGGCAGCTCCTACAATGAGCAGTTCTTC
D gene: NA; V gene: TRBV27; CDR3 length: 14; clone size: NA; J gene: TRBJ1-1; CDR3 protein: CASSLTRLNTEAFF; CDR3 DNA: TGTGCCAGCAGTTTAACTAGGTTGAACACTGAAGCTTTCTTT
D gene: NA; V gene: TRBV5-1; CDR3 length: 14; clone size: NA; J gene: TRBJ1-2; CDR3 protein: CASSPGGSEYGYTF; CDR3 DNA: TGCGCCAGCAGCCCCGGGGGGAGTGAATATGGCTACACCTTC
D gene: TRBD1; V gene: TRBV6-2/TRBV6-3; CDR3 length: 15; clone size: NA; J gene: TRBJ1-5; CDR3 protein: CASSPDREANQPQHF; CDR3 DNA: TGTGCCAGCAGTCCGGACAGGGAGGCGAATCAGCCCCAGCATTTT
D gene: NA; V gene: TRBV2; CDR3 length: 15; clone size: few; J gene: TRBJ1-5; CDR3 protein: CASSDHTLVNQPQHF; CDR3 DNA: TGTGCCAGCAGTGATCATACGCTGGTGAATCAGCCCCAGCATTTT
D gene: NA; V gene: TRBV6-5; CDR3 length: 14; clone size: once; J gene: TRBJ2-3; CDR3 protein: CASSYSHKTDTQYF; CDR3 DNA: TGTGCCAGCAGTTACTCGCACAAAACAGATACGCAGTATTTT
D gene: TRBD1; V gene: TRBV19; CDR3 length: 19; clone size: NA; J gene: TRBJ1-2; CDR3 protein: CASSPGPGQGLRNIYGYTF; CDR3 DNA: TGTGCCAGTAGTCCAGGGCCGGGACAGGGCCTACGTAACATCTATGGCTACACCTTC
D gene: NA; V gene: TRBV5-1; CDR3 length: 15; clone size: once; J gene: TRBJ1-2; CDR3 protein: CASSPGGGQNYGYTF; CDR3 DNA: TGCGCCAGCAGCCCCGGGGGGGGGCAGAACTATGGCTACACCTTC
D gene: NA; V gene: TRBV19; CDR3 length: 15; clone size: NA; J gene: TRBJ1-2; CDR3 protein: CASSIGYRDDYGYTF; CDR3 DNA: TGTGCCAGTAGTATAGGATACAGGGACGACTATGGCTACACCTTC